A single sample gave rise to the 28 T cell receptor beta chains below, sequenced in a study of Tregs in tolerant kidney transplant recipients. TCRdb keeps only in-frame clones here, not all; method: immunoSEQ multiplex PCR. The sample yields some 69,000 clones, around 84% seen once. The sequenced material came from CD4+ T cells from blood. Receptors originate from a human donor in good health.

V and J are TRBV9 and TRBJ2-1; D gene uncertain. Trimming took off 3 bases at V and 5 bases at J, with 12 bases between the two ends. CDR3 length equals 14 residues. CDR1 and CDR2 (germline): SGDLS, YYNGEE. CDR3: CASSDTGSHNEQFF. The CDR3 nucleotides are TGTGCCAGCAGCGATACCGGGTCCCACAATGAGCAGTTCTTC.

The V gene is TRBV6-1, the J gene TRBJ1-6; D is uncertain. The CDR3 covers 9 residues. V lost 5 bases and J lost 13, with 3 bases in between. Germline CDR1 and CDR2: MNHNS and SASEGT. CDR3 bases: TGTGCCAGCAGTTCGCCCCTCCACTTT. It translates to CASSSPLHF.

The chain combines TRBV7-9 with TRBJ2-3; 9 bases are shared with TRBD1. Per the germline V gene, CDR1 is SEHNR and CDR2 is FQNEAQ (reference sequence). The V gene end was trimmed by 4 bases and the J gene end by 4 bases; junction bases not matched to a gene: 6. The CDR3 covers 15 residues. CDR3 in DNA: TGTGCCAGCAGCTCTACAGGGGGCATGGCAGATACGCAGTATTTT. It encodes CASSSTGGMADTQYF.

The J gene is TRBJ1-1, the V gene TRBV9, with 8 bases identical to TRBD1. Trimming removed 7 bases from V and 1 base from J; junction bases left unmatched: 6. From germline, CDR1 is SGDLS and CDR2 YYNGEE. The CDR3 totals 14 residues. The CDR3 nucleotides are TGTGCCAGCTCCCAGACAGGGGCGAACACTGAAGCTTTCTTT. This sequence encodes CASSQTGANTEAFF.

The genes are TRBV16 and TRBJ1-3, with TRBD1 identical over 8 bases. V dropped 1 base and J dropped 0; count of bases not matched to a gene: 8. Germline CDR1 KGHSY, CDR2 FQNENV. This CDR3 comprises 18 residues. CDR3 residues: CASSQFDQGASSGNTIYF. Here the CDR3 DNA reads TGTGCCAGCAGCCAATTCGATCAGGGGGCAAGCTCTGGAAACACCATATATTTT.

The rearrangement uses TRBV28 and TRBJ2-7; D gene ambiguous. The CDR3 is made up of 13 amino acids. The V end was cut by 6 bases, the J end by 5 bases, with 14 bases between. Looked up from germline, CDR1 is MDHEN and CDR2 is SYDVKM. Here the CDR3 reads CASSAWVADEQYF. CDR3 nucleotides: TGTGCCAGCAGCGCCTGGGTAGCTGACGAGCAGTACTTC.

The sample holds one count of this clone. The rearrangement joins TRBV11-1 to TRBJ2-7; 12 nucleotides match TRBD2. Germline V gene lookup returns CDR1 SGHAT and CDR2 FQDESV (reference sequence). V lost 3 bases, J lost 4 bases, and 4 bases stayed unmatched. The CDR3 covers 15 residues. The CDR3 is CASSLRLAGAYEQYF. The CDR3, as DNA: TGTGCCAGCAGCTTGAGACTAGCGGGAGCGTACGAGCAGTACTTC. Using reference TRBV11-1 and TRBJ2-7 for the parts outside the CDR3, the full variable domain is EAEVAQSPRYKITEKSQAVAFWCDPISGHATLYWYRQILGQGPELLVQFQDESVVDDSQLPKDRFSAERLKGVDSTLKIQPAELGDSAMYLCASSLRLAGAYEQYFGPGTRLTVT.

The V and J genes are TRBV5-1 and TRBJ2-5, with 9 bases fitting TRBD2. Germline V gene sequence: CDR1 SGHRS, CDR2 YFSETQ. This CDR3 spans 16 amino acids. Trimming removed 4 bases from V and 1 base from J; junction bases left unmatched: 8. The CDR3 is CASSGLAGALQETQYF. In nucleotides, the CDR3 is TGCGCCAGCAGCGGATTAGCGGGGGCCCTCCAAGAGACCCAGTACTTC.

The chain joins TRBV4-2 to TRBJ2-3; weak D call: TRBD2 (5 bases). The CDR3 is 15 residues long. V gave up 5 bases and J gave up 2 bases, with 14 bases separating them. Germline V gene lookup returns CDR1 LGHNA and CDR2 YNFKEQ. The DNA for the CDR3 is TGTGCCAGCAGCACACTAGGAGCAAACACAGATACGCAGTATTTT. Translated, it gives CASSTLGANTDTQYF.

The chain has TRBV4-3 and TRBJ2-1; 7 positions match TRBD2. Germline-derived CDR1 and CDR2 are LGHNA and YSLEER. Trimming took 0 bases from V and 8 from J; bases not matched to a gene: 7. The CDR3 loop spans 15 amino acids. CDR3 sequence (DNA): TGCGCCAGCAGCCAAGATGCGGGAGTCGACGATGAGCAGTTCTTC. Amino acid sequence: CASSQDAGVDDEQFF.

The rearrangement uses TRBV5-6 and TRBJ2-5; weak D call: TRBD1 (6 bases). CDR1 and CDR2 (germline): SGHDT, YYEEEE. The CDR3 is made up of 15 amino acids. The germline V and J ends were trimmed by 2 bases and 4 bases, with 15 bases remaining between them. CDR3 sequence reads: CASSFPAGTRETQYF. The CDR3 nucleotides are TGTGCCAGCAGCTTCCCTGCCGGGACACGAGAGACCCAGTACTTC.

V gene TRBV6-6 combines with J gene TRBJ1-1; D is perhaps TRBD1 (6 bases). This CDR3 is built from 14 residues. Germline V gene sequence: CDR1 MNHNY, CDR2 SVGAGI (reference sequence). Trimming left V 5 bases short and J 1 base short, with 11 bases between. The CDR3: CASSPDRRNTEAFF. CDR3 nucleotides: TGTGCCAGCAGTCCCGACAGGAGGAACACTGAAGCTTTCTTT.

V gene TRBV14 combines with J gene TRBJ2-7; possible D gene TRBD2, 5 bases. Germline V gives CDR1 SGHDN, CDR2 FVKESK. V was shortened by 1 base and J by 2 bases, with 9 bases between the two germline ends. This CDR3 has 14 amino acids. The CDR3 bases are TGTGCCAGCAGCCAAGGGATCGGGACCTACGAGCAGTACTTC. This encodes CASSQGIGTYEQYF.

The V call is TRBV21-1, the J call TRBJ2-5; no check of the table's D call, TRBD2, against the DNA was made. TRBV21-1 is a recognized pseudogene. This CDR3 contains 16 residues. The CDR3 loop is CASRLILAGIQETQYF. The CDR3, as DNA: TGTGCCAGCCGGCTGATTTTAGCGGGAATCCAAGAGACCCAGTACTTC.

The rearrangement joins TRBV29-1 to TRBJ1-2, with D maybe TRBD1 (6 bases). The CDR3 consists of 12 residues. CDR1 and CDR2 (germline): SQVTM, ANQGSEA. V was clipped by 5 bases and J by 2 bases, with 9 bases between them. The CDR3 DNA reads TGCAGCGTTTCGACAGGAAACTATGGCTACACCTTC. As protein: CSVSTGNYGYTF.

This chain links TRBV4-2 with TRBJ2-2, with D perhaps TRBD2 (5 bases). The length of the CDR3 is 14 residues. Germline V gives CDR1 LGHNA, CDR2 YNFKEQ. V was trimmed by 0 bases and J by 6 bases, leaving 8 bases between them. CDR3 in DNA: TGTGCCAGCAGCCAAGATGTCGGGGCCGGGGAGCTGTTTTTT. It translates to CASSQDVGAGELFF.

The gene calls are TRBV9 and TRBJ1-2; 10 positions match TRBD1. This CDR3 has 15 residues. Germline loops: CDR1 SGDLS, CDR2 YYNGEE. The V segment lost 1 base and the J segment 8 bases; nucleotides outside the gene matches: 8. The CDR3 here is CASSVQGQGTEGYTF. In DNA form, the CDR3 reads TGTGCCAGCAGCGTACAGGGACAGGGGACGGAGGGCTACACCTTC.

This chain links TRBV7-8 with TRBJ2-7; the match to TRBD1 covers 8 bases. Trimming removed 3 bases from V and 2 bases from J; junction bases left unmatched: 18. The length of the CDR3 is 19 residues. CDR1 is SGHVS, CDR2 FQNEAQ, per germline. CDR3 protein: CASSLGYRGAKLRTYEQYF. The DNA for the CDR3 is TGTGCCAGCAGCTTGGGTTACAGGGGGGCAAAGTTACGAACCTACGAGCAGTACTTC.

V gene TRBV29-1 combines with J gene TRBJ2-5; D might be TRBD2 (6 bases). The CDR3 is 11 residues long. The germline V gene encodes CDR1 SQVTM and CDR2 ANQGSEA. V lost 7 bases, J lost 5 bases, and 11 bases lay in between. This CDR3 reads CSGGVGETQYF. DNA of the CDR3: TGCAGCGGCGGGGTAGGGGAGACCCAGTACTTC.

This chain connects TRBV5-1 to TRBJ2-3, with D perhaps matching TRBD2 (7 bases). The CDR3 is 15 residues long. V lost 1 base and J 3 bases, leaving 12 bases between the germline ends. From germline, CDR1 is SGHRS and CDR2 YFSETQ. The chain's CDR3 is CASSLYRGATDTQYF. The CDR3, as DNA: TGCGCCAGCAGCTTGTACCGGGGGGCAACAGATACGCAGTATTTT. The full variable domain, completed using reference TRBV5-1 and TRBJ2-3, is KAGVTQTPRYLIKTRGQQVTLSCSPISGHRSVSWYQQTPGQGLQFLFEYFSETQRNKGNFPGRFSGRQFSNSRSEMNVSTLELGDSALYLCASSLYRGATDTQYFGPGTRLTVL.

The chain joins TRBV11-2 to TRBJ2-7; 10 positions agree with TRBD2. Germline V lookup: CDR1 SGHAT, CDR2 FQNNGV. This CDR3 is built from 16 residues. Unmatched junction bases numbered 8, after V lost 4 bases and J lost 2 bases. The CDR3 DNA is TGTGCCAGCAGCTCCCTGAGCGGGAGGGCCCCCTACGAGCAGTACTTC. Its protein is CASSSLSGRAPYEQYF.

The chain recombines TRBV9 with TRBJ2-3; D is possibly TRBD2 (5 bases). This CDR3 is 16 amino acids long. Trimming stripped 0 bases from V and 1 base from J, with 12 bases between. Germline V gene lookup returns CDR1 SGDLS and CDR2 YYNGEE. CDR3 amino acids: CASSVGVGVGTDTQYF. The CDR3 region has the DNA TGTGCCAGCAGCGTAGGGGTCGGGGTGGGCACAGATACGCAGTATTTT.

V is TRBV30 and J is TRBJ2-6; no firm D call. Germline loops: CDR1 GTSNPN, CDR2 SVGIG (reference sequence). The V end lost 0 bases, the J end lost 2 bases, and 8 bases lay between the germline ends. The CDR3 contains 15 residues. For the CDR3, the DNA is TGTGCCTGGAGTGTTTTAGCTACTGGGGCCAACGTCCTGACTTTC. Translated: CAWSVLATGANVLTF.

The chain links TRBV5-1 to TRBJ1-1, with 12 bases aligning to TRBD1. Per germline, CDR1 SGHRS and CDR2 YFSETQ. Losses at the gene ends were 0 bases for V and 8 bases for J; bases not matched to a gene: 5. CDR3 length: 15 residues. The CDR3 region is CASSLDGTGGLEAFF. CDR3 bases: TGCGCCAGCAGCTTGGACGGGACAGGGGGCCTGGAAGCTTTCTTT.

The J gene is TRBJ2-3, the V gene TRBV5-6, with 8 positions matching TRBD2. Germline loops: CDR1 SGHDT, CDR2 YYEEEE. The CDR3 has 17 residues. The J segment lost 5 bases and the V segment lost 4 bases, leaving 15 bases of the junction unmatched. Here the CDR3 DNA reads TGTGCCAGCAGCCCCTATTGGGGGAGCGGGAGATTAGATACGCAGTATTTT. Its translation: CASSPYWGSGRLDTQYF.

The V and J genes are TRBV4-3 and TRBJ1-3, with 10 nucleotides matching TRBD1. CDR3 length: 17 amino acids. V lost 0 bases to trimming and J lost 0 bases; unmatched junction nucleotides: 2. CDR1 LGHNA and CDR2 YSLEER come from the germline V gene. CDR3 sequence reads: CASSQEDRGYSGNTIYF. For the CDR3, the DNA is TGCGCCAGCAGCCAAGAGGACAGGGGGTACTCTGGAAACACCATATATTTT.

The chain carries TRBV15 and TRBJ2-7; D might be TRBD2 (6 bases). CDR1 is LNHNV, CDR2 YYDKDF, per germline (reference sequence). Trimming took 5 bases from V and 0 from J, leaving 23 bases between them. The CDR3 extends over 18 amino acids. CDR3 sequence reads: CATSSPKLWRGDSYEQYF. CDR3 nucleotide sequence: TGTGCCACCAGCTCTCCTAAGCTATGGCGGGGAGACTCCTACGAGCAGTACTTC.

The CDR3 DNA reads as TGCGCCAGCAGCCGAACACAGGGGACCACTGAAGCTTTCTTT. Translated, it gives CASSRTQGTTEAFF. The chain couples TRBV5-1 to TRBJ1-1, with 7 bases lining up with TRBD1. The CDR3 is 14 amino acids. Germline values: CDR1 SGHRS, CDR2 YFSETQ. Unmatched junction bases numbered 7, after V lost 4 bases and J lost 4 bases.